What follows is one TCR beta chain and its context. Its matching antigen is unknown. Produced via immunoSEQ multiplex PCR; TCRdb's table is partial and in-frame only. Among 250,000 to 300,000 clones listed, 94% were seen once. This entry belongs to a study of T cell responses to AZD1222 COVID-19 vaccine. Study-wide points: Baseline serology detected seropositivity in only six AZD1222 recipients. Females outnumbered males among donors, who were mostly white British; clonal diversity was possibly underestimated. Repertoire sampling happened only post peak T cell response.

The sequence was obtained from an adult who received the AZD1222 COVID-19 vaccine. This material consisted of peripheral blood, taken 28 days after the second AZD1222 dose.

In DNA, the CDR3 is TGTGCCAGCAGCGTAGCAAGTGCAGATACGCAGTATTTT. This codes for CASSVASADTQYF. The V call is TRBV9, the J call TRBJ2-3, with D hard to call. Germline V lookup: CDR1 SGDLS, CDR2 YYNGEE. V lost 0 bases and J lost 4, with 6 bases in between. This CDR3 has 13 residues.